The 14 T cell receptor beta chains below all came from one sample that was sequenced in a study of CD8 T cells in Susac syndrome. It was with random hexamers that roughly 0.5 to 1 ug RNA was reverse transcribed. One entry per CDR3 protein, called by TCRdb with MiXCR from the immunoSEQ multiplex PCR reads. The table has approximately 220,000 distinct CDR3 sequences, approximately 90% seen once; the top ten hold about 0.15%. The material sequenced was CD8+ T cells from PBMCs. These receptors were obtained from a human donor with multiple sclerosis.

V and J are TRBV2 and TRBJ1-1; D unclear. V dropped 6 bases and J dropped 5 bases, with 10 bases sitting between them. The CDR3 runs 12 residues. CDR1 and CDR2 (germline): SNHLY, FYNNEI. The CDR3 protein is CASRDGGTEAFF. DNA for the CDR3: TGTGCCAGCAGGGACGGTGGGACTGAAGCTTTCTTT.

The gene calls are TRBV10-3 and TRBJ1-1; the D gene is possibly TRBD1 (5 bases). Germline V gene data show CDR1 as ENHRY and CDR2 as SYGVKD. The CDR3 has 16 amino acids. Trimming cost V 1 base and J 1 base, with 13 bases left between them. The CDR3 loop reads CAISEWGWLPNTEAFF. DNA of the CDR3: TGTGCCATCAGTGAGTGGGGGTGGCTCCCGAACACTGAAGCTTTCTTT.

The chain employs TRBV7-6 and TRBJ1-1, with D possibly matching TRBD1 (5 bases). Germline V gene lookup returns CDR1 SGHVS and CDR2 FNYEAQ. The CDR3 has 14 residues. Trimming left V 4 bases short and J 3 bases short, with 12 bases between. This chain's CDR3 is CASSWDGTYTEAFF. The CDR3 DNA is TGTGCCAGCAGCTGGGATGGGACCTACACTGAAGCTTTCTTT.

This chain joins TRBV29-1 and TRBJ1-1; 7 nucleotides line up with TRBD1. From germline, CDR1 is SQVTM and CDR2 ANQGSEA. The CDR3 extends over 12 amino acids. V lost 7 bases, J lost 7 bases, and 9 bases stayed unmatched. The DNA of the CDR3 is TGCAGCGCCACGACAGGGAACCTTGAAGCTTTCTTT. Translated: CSATTGNLEAFF. The variable domain in full, with the rest retrieved from reference TRBV29-1 and TRBJ1-1, is SAVISQKPSRDICQRGTSLTIQCQVDSQVTMMFWYRQQPGQSLTLIATANQGSEATYESGFVIDKFPISRPNLTFSTLTVSNMSPEDSSIYLCSATTGNLEAFFGQGTRLTVV.

V and J are TRBV5-6 and TRBJ2-5; possible D gene TRBD2, 6 bases. V lost 6 bases, J lost 6 bases, and 24 bases lay in between. The germline CDR1 and CDR2 sequences are SGHDT and YYEEEE. This CDR3 is 16 amino acids long. CDR3 DNA sequence: TGTGCCAGCAACCACCGCTGGGCGGAGGAGGGAAAGACCCAGTACTTC. Its protein product is CASNHRWAEEGKTQYF.

V and J are TRBV24-1 and TRBJ2-2, with 9 bases fitting TRBD2. With 0 bases clipped from V and 2 bases from J, the junction kept 3 bases outside the gene matches. This CDR3 has 17 amino acids. Germline CDR1 KGHDR, CDR2 SFDVKD. The CDR3 DNA reads TGTGCCACCAGTGATTTGCGACTAGCGGAAAACACCGGGGAGCTGTTTTTT. Amino acid sequence: CATSDLRLAENTGELFF.

The rearrangement links TRBV6-5 to TRBJ2-1, with D hard to call. Per germline, CDR1 MNHEY and CDR2 SVGAGI. V was clipped by 0 bases and J by 0 bases, with 9 bases between them. The CDR3 covers 16 residues. CDR3 DNA sequence: TGTGCCAGCAGTTACTCCATGAGTAGCTCCTACAATGAGCAGTTCTTC. This translates into CASSYSMSSSYNEQFF.

The CDR3 region has the DNA TGCAGTGCTACGGACTATTCCTACGAGCAGTACTTC. Translation: CSATDYSYEQYF. V and J are TRBV20-1 and TRBJ2-7; tentatively, D is TRBD2 (6 bases). Trimming cost V 4 bases and J 1 base, with 8 bases left between them. Germline assignment: CDR1 DFQATT and CDR2 SNEGSKA (reference sequence). The CDR3 loop spans 12 amino acids.

The CDR3 nucleotides read TGTGCCAGCAGTTTAAGGGTGGAACCGGAGGAGCAGTACTTC. As protein: CASSLRVEPEEQYF. This chain uses TRBV12-3 or TRBV12-4 with TRBJ2-7, with D hard to call. Between the trimmed V and J ends, which lost 2 bases and 7 bases, there was a span of 15 bases. The length of the CDR3 is 14 residues.

The J gene is TRBJ1-2, the V gene TRBV19, with 7 bases lining up with TRBD1. CDR1 is LNHDA and CDR2 is SQIVND in the germline V gene (reference sequence). With 9 bases clipped from V and 4 bases from J, the junction kept 8 bases outside the gene matches. This CDR3 spans 13 amino acids. The CDR3 is CASLGQSLYGYTF. In DNA, the CDR3 is TGTGCCAGCCTGGGACAGTCCCTCTATGGCTACACCTTC.

Only one count was recorded for this clonotype. This chain connects TRBV24-1 to TRBJ2-3; D is ambiguous. Per germline, CDR1 KGHDR and CDR2 SFDVKD. V shed 3 bases and J shed 6 bases, with 9 bases lying between them. The CDR3 contains 13 residues. CDR3 nucleotides: TGTGCCACCAGTGATATCCCCGGCGATACGCAGTATTTT. It yields the protein CATSDIPGDTQYF.

The J gene is TRBJ2-7, the V gene TRBV10-3, with 9 bases lining up with TRBD1. The CDR3 totals 14 residues. CDR1 is ENHRY, CDR2 SYGVKD, per germline. The V gene end was trimmed by 4 bases and the J gene end by 2 bases; junction bases not matched to a gene: 3. The CDR3 region has the DNA TGTGCCATCAGTGGGGGACAGGGCCCCTACGAGCAGTACTTC. Its translation: CAISGGQGPYEQYF.

CDR3 sequence (DNA): TGTGCCAGCAGCTTGGCTCCCAGCGGGAGGGCCGCGTACAATGAGCAGTTCTTC. It yields the protein CASSLAPSGRAAYNEQFF. This chain joins TRBV5-4 and TRBJ2-1, with 10 bases aligning to TRBD2. The length of the CDR3 is 18 residues. Per germline, CDR1 SGHNT and CDR2 YYREEE (reference sequence). V lost 0 bases, J lost 4 bases, and 10 bases stayed unmatched.

This sequence joins TRBV10-2 and TRBJ2-1, with D unclear. V was cut by 0 bases and J by 9 bases, with 12 bases left in between. The CDR3 contains 14 residues. Per germline, CDR1 WSHSY and CDR2 SAAADI. The CDR3 nucleotides read TGCGCCAGCAGTGAGTCGAAGACTCTACTTGAGCAGTTCTTC. It translates to CASSESKTLLEQFF.